This T cell receptor (beta chain) emerged from a study of breast tumors, draining lymph nodes, adjacent tissues. Study outcomes and limitations: Luminal-like breast cancer showed significantly greater tumor-nontumor repertoire similarity than basal-like breast cancer did.

For this clonotype: Its antigen remains unidentified.

Samples came from axillary lymph nodes draining the breast cancer. A single record per CDR3 protein comes from TCRdb applying MiXCR to the multiplex PCR reads. The sample shows roughly 100,000 distinct CDR3 sequences, less than 40% of them seen only once. The sample comprised axillary lymph node tissue. This TCR derives from a female donor with breast cancer. Some clones in this sample may be carry-over from other donors' samples.

In DNA form, the CDR3 reads TGTGCCAGCAAGACAGAAGAGACCCAGTACTTC. Translation: CASKTEETQYF. The rearrangement joins TRBV28 to TRBJ2-5; the D gene is possibly TRBD1 (5 bases). V lost 7 bases and J lost 3, with 6 bases in between. CDR1 and CDR2 from the germline V gene are MDHEN and SYDVKM. The CDR3 extends over 11 amino acids.